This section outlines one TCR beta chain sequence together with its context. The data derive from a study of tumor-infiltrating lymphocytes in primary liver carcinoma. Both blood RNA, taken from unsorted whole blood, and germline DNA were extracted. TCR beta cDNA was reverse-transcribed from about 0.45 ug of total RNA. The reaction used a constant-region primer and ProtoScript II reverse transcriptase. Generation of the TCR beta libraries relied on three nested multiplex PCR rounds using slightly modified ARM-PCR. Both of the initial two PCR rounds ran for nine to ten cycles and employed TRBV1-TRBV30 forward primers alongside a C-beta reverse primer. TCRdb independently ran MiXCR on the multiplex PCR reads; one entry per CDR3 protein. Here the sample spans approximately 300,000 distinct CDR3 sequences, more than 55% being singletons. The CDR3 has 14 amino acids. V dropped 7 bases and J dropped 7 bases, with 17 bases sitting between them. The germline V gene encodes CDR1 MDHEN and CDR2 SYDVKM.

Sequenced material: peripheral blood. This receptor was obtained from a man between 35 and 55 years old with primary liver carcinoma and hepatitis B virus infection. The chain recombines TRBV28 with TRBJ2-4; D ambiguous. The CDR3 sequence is CASTLGRPANIQYF. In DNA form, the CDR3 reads TGTGCCAGCACTTTGGGTCGCCCCGCTAACATTCAGTACTTC.